This T cell receptor beta chain came from a study of PD-1 blockade in classical Hodgkin lymphoma. Sequencing used immunoSEQ multiplex PCR; TCRdb keeps in-frame clones, though not all of them. The sample has 15,000 or so clones, roughly 90% seen once. Time point meaning: newly diagnosed, previously untreated cHL patient sample. CD4+ T cells were purified from thawed PBMCs by negative selection. The CDR3 length is 15 residues. The germline V and J ends were trimmed by 2 bases and 2 bases, with 12 bases remaining between them. Germline V gene data show CDR1 as MNHEY and CDR2 as SVGAGI. This receptor was obtained from a human donor with classical Hodgkin lymphoma. Sequencing was performed on CD4+ T cells from blood. The chain is built from TRBV6-5 and TRBJ1-2, with a possible D match to TRBD1 (6 bases). CDR3 nucleotides: TGTGCCAGCAGTTACCTCAGGACAGCAAACTATGGCTACACCTTC. Translation gives CASSYLRTANYGYTF.